A selection of T cell receptor beta chains follows, all from one sample in a study of OX40 agonist ivuxolimab in advanced cancers. Libraries were prepared by immunoSEQ multiplex PCR; TCRdb keeps only in-frame clonotypes and omits some of them. The sample lists fewer than 70,000 clones, about 88% occurring once. The source was CD4+ or CD8+ T cells sorted from blood, collected in a trial of the OX40 agonist ivuxolimab. The receptors here all came from an adult with an advanced solid tumor such as melanoma, head and neck, liver or kidney cancer. CDR3s include the opening cysteine and the closing phenylalanine or tryptophan. The D gene is left open where the match is weak. Expanded clones are given a class, and other clones once, few, many or no size at all.

J,D,V,size,DNA,CDR3
TRBJ1-6,.,TRBV5-4,.,TGTGCCAGCAAACCGGCAGGGTTTCTTCAATCACCCCTCCACTTT,CASKPAGFLQSPLHF
TRBJ1-5,.,TRBV28,.,TGTGCCAGCAGTTCAGGGATTGAGCCCCAGCATTTT,CASSSGIEPQHF
TRBJ2-2,.,TRBV10-1,.,TGCGCCAGCAGTACCGGGACTCCAAACACCGGGGAGCTGTTTTTT,CASSTGTPNTGELFF
TRBJ2-3,TRBD2,TRBV9,.,TGTGCCAGCAGCCGTAGCGGGGGGGCCTCAGGGGATACGCAGTATTTT,CASSRSGGASGDTQYF
TRBJ2-1,.,TRBV19,.,TGTGCCAGTAGTATCCGGGGGCTCTCCTACAATGAGCAGTTCTTC,CASSIRGLSYNEQFF
TRBJ2-7,.,TRBV27,.,TGTGCCAGCAGCCTGCGAGGGGTCAACTCCTACGAGCAGTACTTC,CASSLRGVNSYEQYF
TRBJ2-1,.,TRBV9,.,TGTGCCAGCAGCGCCCTGGGCCCGAGCTCCTACAATGAGCAGTTCTTC,CASSALGPSSYNEQFF
TRBJ2-4,TRBD2,TRBV6-5,.,TGTGCCAGCAACCCACAGACTAGCGGGGAGGAGTACTTC,CASNPQTSGEEYF
TRBJ2-7,TRBD2,TRBV7-2,.,TGTGCCAGTACCCTGGCGACTAGCGGGGTCTACGAGCAGTACTTC,CASTLATSGVYEQYF
TRBJ2-6,TRBD1,TRBV5-1,.,TGCGCCAGCACCAGGGGGCTTTACCTCTCTGGGGCCAACGTCCTGACTTTC,CASTRGLYLSGANVLTF
TRBJ1-1,.,TRBV18,.,TGTGCCAGCTCACCAGGGATATATGCCACTGAAGCTTTCTTT,CASSPGIYATEAFF
TRBJ1-1,.,TRBV2,.,TGTGCCAGCACCGGCGGCAGATGGAGCACTGAAGCTTTCTTT,CASTGGRWSTEAFF
TRBJ2-5,TRBD1,TRBV4-3,.,TGCGCCAGCAGCCACGACAGGGCTGGGGAGACCCAGTACTTC,CASSHDRAGETQYF
TRBJ1-1,.,TRBV28,once,TGTGCCAGCAGTTCTGCTGAGAGGATGAACACTGAAGCTTTCTTT,CASSSAERMNTEAFF
TRBJ2-2,TRBD1,TRBV2,.,TGTGCCAGCAGTCAGGGGGTCACCGGGGAGCTGTTTTTT,CASSQGVTGELFF
TRBJ2-2,TRBD2,TRBV27,.,TGTGCCAGCAGTCGGACTAGCACATCGACCGGGGAGCTGTTTTTT,CASSRTSTSTGELFF
TRBJ2-3,TRBD1,TRBV5-8,.,TGTGCCAGCAGCTTGAGGACAGGGGGCACAGATACGCAGTATTTT,CASSLRTGGTDTQYF
TRBJ1-1,.,TRBV6-5,.,TGTGCCAGCAGCCTAGATAGGCGGGTGGCTTTCTTT,CASSLDRRVAFF
TRBJ1-1,.,TRBV29-1,.,TGCAGCGTTGAAGACATGATGAACACTGAAGCTTTCTTT,CSVEDMMNTEAFF
TRBJ1-2,.,TRBV21-1,.,TGTGCCAGCAGCTCGCGGGGGGACAGGGGCCACTATGGCTACACCTTC,CASSSRGDRGHYGYTF
TRBJ1-1,.,TRBV7-9,few,TGTGCCAGCAGCTCGCTCTACACTGAAGCTTTCTTT,CASSSLYTEAFF
TRBJ2-5,TRBD1,TRBV5-1,.,TGCGCCAGCTCAAGAGGACAGGGAAGCCAAGAGACCCAGTACTTC,CASSRGQGSQETQYF
TRBJ1-4,.,TRBV6-6,.,TGTGCCAGCAGTTATCAGGGCTCTGGTGAAAAACTGTTTTTT,CASSYQGSGEKLFF
TRBJ1-1,.,TRBV30,few,TGTGCCTGGAGTGTACTCGACACTGAAGCTTTCTTT,CAWSVLDTEAFF
TRBJ1-2,TRBD1,TRBV6-4,few,TGTGCCAGCAGTGACGGAAACAGGGGAACGGGTGGCTACACCTTC,CASSDGNRGTGGYTF
TRBJ1-1,.,TRBV4-3,.,TGCGCCAGCAGCCAAGCCTGGAACACTGAAGCTTTCTTT,CASSQAWNTEAFF
TRBJ2-1,TRBD2,TRBV7-8,.,TGTGCCAGCTTCGGGCCTAGCGGTACCAACGATGAGCAGTTCTTC,CASFGPSGTNDEQFF
TRBJ1-1,TRBD1,TRBV2,.,TGTGCCAGCAGGGCACAGGGGGCGGGCACTGAAGCTTTCTTT,CASRAQGAGTEAFF
TRBJ2-1,TRBD1,TRBV6-5,.,TGTGCCAGCAGCCCTCCGGGACAGGGTTACAATGAGCAGTTCTTC,CASSPPGQGYNEQFF
TRBJ2-5,.,TRBV5-8,few,TGTGCCAGCAGCTTGGATAAGGAAGAGACCCAGTACTTC,CASSLDKEETQYF
TRBJ1-4,.,TRBV28,.,TGTGCCAGCCTAGACTCCGGGGGGCGTGAAAAACTGTTTTTT,CASLDSGGREKLFF
TRBJ2-7,.,TRBV11-3,.,TGTGCCAGCAGCTTCCGGTTCTCGAACGAGCAGTACTTC,CASSFRFSNEQYF
TRBJ2-7,.,TRBV7-3,.,TGTGCCAGCAGCCCCGTAGGGTCCTACGAGCAGTACTTC,CASSPVGSYEQYF
TRBJ2-7,TRBD1,TRBV29-1,.,TGCAGCATACAGGGGGCGCCGGGCTACGAGCAGTACTTC,CSIQGAPGYEQYF
TRBJ1-1,.,TRBV30,.,TGTGCCTGGAGTGTAGGCATGGTTATGAACACTGAAGCTTTCTTT,CAWSVGMVMNTEAFF
TRBJ1-1,.,TRBV28,.,TGTGCCAGCAGTGCCCTAGGGGGGGGGAACACTGAAGCTTTCTTT,CASSALGGGNTEAFF
TRBJ1-2,TRBD1,TRBV11-2,.,TGTGCCAGCAGCCTTGGACAGGGGGGAGCCTATGGCTACACCTTC,CASSLGQGGAYGYTF
TRBJ2-7,TRBD1,TRBV5-1,.,TGCGCCAGCAGCACGACAGGGGCCTACGAGCAGTACTTC,CASSTTGAYEQYF
TRBJ2-2,.,TRBV7-2,.,TGTGCCAGCAGCCTAGATGGCGGGGAGCTGTTTTTT,CASSLDGGELFF
TRBJ2-7,.,TRBV13,.,TGTGCCAGCAGCCCCCCCCCGGGTAGCTCCTACGAGCAGTACTTC,CASSPPPGSSYEQYF
TRBJ2-3,TRBD1,TRBV5-1,.,TGCGCCAGCAACAGGGGTGGCACAGATACGCAGTATTTT,CASNRGGTDTQYF
TRBJ2-6,.,TRBV7-9,.,TGTGCCAGCAGCCCCGGGGAGGAGAGGGCAGCTGGGGCCAACGTCCTGACTTTC,CASSPGEERAAGANVLTF
TRBJ1-1,.,TRBV28,.,TGTGCCAGCAGTCCCTCCGGCGCAACCCTGAACACTGAAGCTTTCTTT,CASSPSGATLNTEAFF
TRBJ2-1,TRBD1,TRBV6-6,.,TGTGCCAGCAGTACGCCGGGACAGGGAGGCGATGAGCAGTTCTTC,CASSTPGQGGDEQFF